The source of this T cell receptor beta chain is a study of T cells in women clearing cervical HPV infection. Study as a whole: Control women cleared a single incident HPV16 infection within 12 months.

TCRdb's copy holds only in-frame clones and misses some; the assay was immunoSEQ multiplex PCR. With tens of thousands of clones in the sample, the ten largest clones hold approximately 6.8%. J was trimmed by 6 bases and V by 4 bases; bases with no gene match: 9. The CDR3 extends over 15 amino acids. Looked up from germline, CDR1 is MNHNS and CDR2 is SASEGT. Comment on this clone: The read ends 3 residues early relative to the CDR3; the germline J gene fills the gap.

Sequencing was carried out using blood buffy coat. The receptor comes from a woman between 18 and 70 years old with a cervical HPV16 infection that either progressed to CIN3+ or cleared (not recorded which). The rearrangement links TRBV6-1 to TRBJ1-5; 7 bases map to TRBD1. The sequenced CDR3 bases are TGTGCCAGCAGTGCGGGACAGAAGGTTTCTCAGCCC. Translation: CASSAGQKVSQP. The whole CDR3 reads CASSAGQKVSQPQHF.